These 30 T cell receptor beta chains came from one sample sequenced in a study of OX40 agonist ivuxolimab in advanced cancers. Assay used: immunoSEQ multiplex PCR; TCRdb lists only in-frame clones, some missing. The repertoire holds around 20,000 clones, with over 75% as singletons. The starting material was CD4+ or CD8+ T cells sorted from blood, obtained in a trial of the OX40 agonist ivuxolimab. These TCRs come from an adult with an advanced solid tumor such as melanoma, head and neck, liver or kidney cancer.

The chain combines TRBV19 with TRBJ2-7, with 10 positions matching TRBD1. This CDR3 is built from 14 residues. CDR1 is LNHDA and CDR2 is SQIVND in the germline V gene (reference sequence). V was pared by 10 bases and J by 4 bases, with 10 bases of the junction left unmatched. The CDR3 bases are TGTGCCACCTCGATCGGGACAGGGGAGTACGAGCAGTACTTC. This translates into CATSIGTGEYEQYF.

The rearrangement uses TRBV28 and TRBJ2-1; D tentatively reads TRBD1 or TRBD2 (5 bases each). Deletions cut 10 bases from V and 6 bases from J, with 19 bases between. CDR3 length: 14 amino acids. Per the germline V gene, CDR1 is MDHEN and CDR2 is SYDVKM. CDR3 in amino acids: CATHRDDRTNEQFF. The DNA of the CDR3 is TGTGCCACCCACCGGGACGATCGCACCAATGAGCAGTTCTTC. The whole variable domain, remainder taken from reference TRBV28 and TRBJ2-1, is DVKVTQSSRYLVKRTGEKVFLECVQDMDHENMFWYRQDPGLGLRLIYFSYDVKMKEKGDIPEGYSVSREKKERFSLILESASTNQTSMYLCATHRDDRTNEQFFGPGTRLTVL.

This clone was seen once. The chain links TRBV27 to TRBJ2-5, with 7 bases that match TRBD1. J gave up 2 bases and V 3 bases, and 6 bases lay outside the gene matches. The germline CDR1 and CDR2 sequences are MNHEY and SMNVEV (reference sequence). The CDR3 runs to 15 residues. CDR3 in DNA: TGTGCCAGCAGTTTTGGGACAGTGAATCAAGAGACCCAGTACTTC. Protein sequence: CASSFGTVNQETQYF.

V usage is TRBV7-8 and J usage is TRBJ1-2; D is ambiguous. The V gene lost 10 bases and the J gene lost 7 bases, with 13 bases spanning the gap. From germline, CDR1 is SGHVS and CDR2 FQNEAQ. The CDR3 covers 11 residues. The CDR3 bases are TGTGCCACCCCCAATAAAGGTGGCTACACCTTC. This codes for CATPNKGGYTF.

V usage is TRBV7-6 and J usage is TRBJ1-1, with 9 bases lining up with TRBD1. Germline lookup yields CDR1 SGHVS and CDR2 FNYEAQ. The CDR3 extends over 17 amino acids. J was trimmed by 0 bases and V by 5 bases; bases with no gene match: 10. CDR3 coding DNA: TGTGCCAGCAGCGCCCAAATAACAGGGGGCTTGAACACTGAAGCTTTCTTT. It translates to CASSAQITGGLNTEAFF.

The rearrangement joins TRBV4-1 to TRBJ2-5, with D possibly being TRBD1 (5 bases). V gave up 4 bases and J gave up 0 bases, with 15 bases separating them. This CDR3 is built from 16 residues. Germline-derived CDR1 and CDR2 are MGHRA and YSYEKL. As DNA, the CDR3 is TGCGCCAGCAGCCGAACTCCTGACAGCTACCAAGAGACCCAGTACTTC. Translated, it gives CASSRTPDSYQETQYF.

The CDR3 region is CASSRDRGPAYEQYF. The CDR3 bases are TGTGCCAGCAGCAGAGACAGGGGGCCCGCCTACGAGCAGTACTTC. The chain carries TRBV7-6 and TRBJ2-7, with 10 bases that match TRBD1. CDR1 is SGHVS and CDR2 is FNYEAQ in the germline V gene. CDR3 length equals 15 residues. Trimming at V came to 5 bases and at J to 2 bases, leaving 6 bases not matched to a gene.

V is TRBV4-2 and J is TRBJ2-7; tentatively, D is TRBD1 (6 bases). This CDR3 contains 14 residues. CDR1 is LGHNA, CDR2 YNFKEQ, per germline. V was trimmed by 4 bases and J by 3 bases, leaving 13 bases between them. DNA for the CDR3: TGTGCCAGCAGCCCAACGACAGGAGACTACGAGCAGTACTTC. Encoded protein: CASSPTTGDYEQYF.

The chain combines TRBV7-9 with TRBJ2-1; D remains unclear. Trimming removed 4 bases at V and 7 bases at J, with 14 bases between. Germline V gene data show CDR1 as SEHNR and CDR2 as FQNEAQ (reference sequence). This CDR3 has 14 residues. The CDR3 protein is CASSSSGLRNEQFF. The CDR3 bases are TGTGCCAGCAGCTCATCAGGTCTCAGGAATGAGCAGTTCTTC.

The chain recombines TRBV4-1 with TRBJ2-5; 9 bases fit TRBD1. There are 16 residues in the CDR3. V lost 3 bases to trimming and J lost 5 bases; unmatched junction nucleotides: 10. Germline values: CDR1 MGHRA, CDR2 YSYEKL. In DNA form, the CDR3 reads TGCGCCAGCAGCCAGCGACAGGGGGTAATCGGGGAGACCCAGTACTTC. Translation: CASSQRQGVIGETQYF.

The chain joins TRBV5-6 to TRBJ1-5, with D perhaps matching TRBD1 (5 bases). Deletions cut 4 bases from V and 5 bases from J, with 7 bases between. Germline CDR1 reads SGHDT; CDR2 reads YYEEEE. The CDR3 loop spans 12 amino acids. The CDR3 bases are TGTGCCAGCAGCCAAGGGGATCAGCCCCAGCATTTT. It translates to CASSQGDQPQHF.

The chain joins TRBV5-1 to TRBJ2-7; D is possibly TRBD2 (6 bases). In germline, CDR1 is SGHRS, CDR2 YFSETQ. The CDR3 loop spans 14 amino acids. Deletions cut 1 base from V and 5 bases from J, with 13 bases between. The CDR3 loop reads CASSLYGGTDEQYF. The CDR3 DNA follows: TGCGCCAGCAGCTTGTACGGAGGGACGGACGAGCAGTACTTC.

The gene calls are TRBV7-9 and TRBJ2-4; D could derive from TRBD1 or TRBD2 (5 bases each). V was clipped by 5 bases and J by 6 bases, with 14 bases between them. The CDR3 runs to 14 residues. Per the germline V gene, CDR1 is SEHNR and CDR2 is FQNEAQ (reference sequence). The CDR3 DNA is TGTGCCAGCAGCCCGCCCCTGAGGGGAAACATTCAGTACTTC. This translates into CASSPPLRGNIQYF.

This chain uses TRBV30 with TRBJ2-6; D unclear. This CDR3 region has 15 residues. Trimming pared 1 base from V and 2 bases from J, leaving 9 bases between. CDR1 GTSNPN and CDR2 SVGIG come from the germline V gene (reference sequence). This CDR3 reads CAWSDGWAGANVLTF. In DNA form, the CDR3 reads TGTGCCTGGAGTGACGGTTGGGCTGGGGCCAACGTCCTGACTTTC. Variable domain in full (rest from reference TRBV30 and TRBJ2-6): SQTIHQWPATLVQPVGSPLSLECTVEGTSNPNLYWYRQAAGRGLQLLFYSVGIGQISSEVPQNLSASRPQDRQFILSSKKLLLSDSGFYLCAWSDGWAGANVLTFGAGSRLTVL.

This chain connects TRBV15 to TRBJ2-1, with no clear D. V was shortened by 0 bases and J by 4 bases, with 16 bases between the two germline ends. The CDR3 contains 17 residues. Germline values: CDR1 LNHNV, CDR2 YYDKDF (reference sequence). The CDR3 spells CATSRDGLVLAYNEQFF. DNA of the CDR3: TGTGCCACCAGCAGAGATGGGCTAGTCCTCGCTTACAATGAGCAGTTCTTC.

This clone occurred once. This chain uses TRBV7-3 with TRBJ2-1, with 9 bases matching TRBD2. This CDR3 has 14 residues. V trimming: 5 bases; J trimming: 7 bases; junction bases outside the gene matches: 6. Germline V gives CDR1 SGHTA, CDR2 FQGTGA. The CDR3 reads CASSISGRENEQFF. In DNA form, the CDR3 reads TGTGCCAGCAGCATTAGCGGGAGAGAGAATGAGCAGTTCTTC.

This rearrangement joins TRBV9 to TRBJ2-2; D may match TRBD1 or TRBD2 (5 bases each). Germline V gene lookup returns CDR1 SGDLS and CDR2 YYNGEE. Trimming pared 0 bases from V and 2 bases from J, leaving 14 bases between. There are 17 residues in the CDR3. The CDR3 loop reads CASSVGDEWANTGELFF. The CDR3 DNA reads TGTGCCAGCAGCGTAGGGGACGAATGGGCAAACACCGGGGAGCTGTTTTTT.

The CDR3 bases are TGTGCCAGCAGCACCGGACTAGCGGGGGTATACAATGAGCAGTTCTTC. Protein: CASSTGLAGVYNEQFF. The chain links TRBV7-8 to TRBJ2-1; 13 bases fit TRBD2. This CDR3 is 16 amino acids long. The V and J ends lost 5 bases and 4 bases, in that order; junction bases with no gene match: 5. The V gene's germline CDR1 is SGHVS and CDR2 FQNEAQ.

This chain uses TRBV5-6 with TRBJ2-3, with 10 bases matching TRBD2. The CDR3 totals 18 residues. Trimming removed 4 bases from V and 0 bases from J; junction bases left unmatched: 11. Germline-derived CDR1 and CDR2 are SGHDT and YYEEEE. The CDR3, as DNA: TGTGCCAGCAGCGGGGGAAGACTAGCGGGCGCTAGCACAGATACGCAGTATTTT. Its protein product is CASSGGRLAGASTDTQYF. The entire variable domain, with the rest obtained from reference TRBV5-6 and TRBJ2-3, is as follows: DAGVTQSPTHLIKTRGQQVTLRCSPKSGHDTVSWYQQALGQGPQFIFQYYEEEERQRGNFPDRFSGHQFPNYSSELNVNALLLGDSALYLCASSGGRLAGASTDTQYFGPGTRLTVL.

The chain employs TRBV10-1 and TRBJ2-2, with D unclear. CDR1 is WNHNN and CDR2 is SYGVQD in the germline V gene (reference sequence). V was shortened by 3 bases and J by 6 bases, with 8 bases between the two germline ends. The CDR3 consists of 13 residues. CDR3 residues: CASSEGLAGELFF. The CDR3 bases are TGCGCCAGCAGTGAAGGTCTGGCCGGGGAGCTGTTTTTT.

The J gene is TRBJ2-5, the V gene TRBV4-2; 12 nucleotides match TRBD2. Trimming at V came to 2 bases and at J to 2 bases, leaving 3 bases not matched to a gene. This CDR3 comprises 16 residues. Germline assignment: CDR1 LGHNA and CDR2 YNFKEQ. The CDR3 bases are TGTGCCAGCAGCCAACCTAGCGGGGGGGCTCAAGAGACCCAGTACTTC. Translation gives CASSQPSGGAQETQYF.

This sequence joins TRBV7-6 and TRBJ1-5; 10 positions match TRBD1. V shed 3 bases, J shed 4 bases, and the junction held 6 bases outside the gene matches. The CDR3 spans 16 residues. CDR1 SGHVS and CDR2 FNYEAQ come from the germline V gene. The CDR3, as DNA: TGTGCCAGCAGCTTGGGGACAGGGGTAGGGAATCAGCCCCAGCATTTT. Its translation is CASSLGTGVGNQPQHF.

The chain couples TRBV28 to TRBJ2-7; TRBD2 matches 8 bases. V lost 6 bases to trimming and J lost 2 bases; unmatched junction nucleotides: 6. Germline CDR1 reads MDHEN; CDR2 reads SYDVKM. The CDR3 covers 14 residues. The CDR3 is CASSLSGETYEQYF. The CDR3 nucleotides read TGTGCCAGCAGCCTTAGCGGGGAGACCTACGAGCAGTACTTC.

This clone was picked up one time. The chain links TRBV9 to TRBJ2-1, with 11 bases identical to TRBD2. V trimming: 3 bases; J trimming: 5 bases; junction bases outside the gene matches: 22. CDR1 and CDR2 (germline): SGDLS, YYNGEE. The CDR3 runs to 21 residues. CDR3 region: CASSATPLAGAPPVPHNEQFF. In nucleotides, the CDR3 is TGTGCCAGCAGCGCCACGCCACTAGCGGGGGCCCCGCCTGTTCCCCACAATGAGCAGTTCTTC.

This chain uses TRBV28 with TRBJ1-2; D is uncertain. Germline V gives CDR1 MDHEN, CDR2 SYDVKM. V dropped 2 bases and J dropped 2 bases, with 9 bases sitting between them. The CDR3 runs to 14 residues. In nucleotides, the CDR3 is TGTGCCAGCAGTTTACGCACAAGAAACTATGGCTACACCTTC. This codes for CASSLRTRNYGYTF.

The chain employs TRBV5-8 and TRBJ1-5; D is ambiguous. V was trimmed by 2 bases and J by 0 bases, leaving 9 bases between them. CDR1 and CDR2 (germline): SGHTS, YDEGEE. The CDR3 is 15 amino acids. Here the CDR3 DNA reads TGTGCCAGCAGCTTCGGGATTAATAGCAATCAGCCCCAGCATTTT. This codes for CASSFGINSNQPQHF.

The chain carries TRBV11-2 and TRBJ2-7, with TRBD2 matching 7 bases. This CDR3 spans 13 amino acids. Germline CDR1 and CDR2: SGHAT and FQNNGV. V lost 8 bases to trimming and J lost 5 bases; unmatched junction nucleotides: 9. CDR3 nucleotides: TGTGCCAGCGCACCGACTAGCAGGCACGAGCAGTACTTC. It encodes CASAPTSRHEQYF.

V usage is TRBV29-1 and J usage is TRBJ2-1, with D possibly being TRBD2 (6 bases). Germline V gives CDR1 SQVTM, CDR2 ANQGSEA. The V end lost 2 bases, the J end lost 8 bases, and 19 bases lay between the germline ends. The CDR3 length is 15 residues. DNA of the CDR3: TGCAGCGTTGAACAATGGGGGGACCGGGTCTATGAGCAGTTCTTC. The encoded protein is CSVEQWGDRVYEQFF.

This clone is medium-sized in the sample. The germline gene is not matched at one end of the junction; a read error may be the cause. The chain has TRBV9 and TRBJ2-1; 9 bases match TRBD2. Germline V gene lookup returns CDR1 SGDLS and CDR2 YYNGEE. The CDR3 totals 15 residues. The CDR3 loop reads CASSASGTSYDEQFF. In DNA, the CDR3 is TGTGCCAGCAGCGCGTCCGGGACTAGCTACGATGAGCAGTTCTTC.

This clone was counted a single time. The chain joins TRBV10-1 to TRBJ2-2; a weak D match, TRBD1 (5 bases). This CDR3 comprises 14 residues. Trimming cost V 2 bases and J 6 bases, with 10 bases left between them. Germline V lookup: CDR1 WNHNN, CDR2 SYGVQD (reference sequence). CDR3 sequence reads: CASSETVGAGELFF. Here the CDR3 DNA reads TGCGCCAGCAGTGAGACAGTAGGGGCCGGGGAGCTGTTTTTT.